Listed here is a single T cell receptor beta chain. PBMC libraries mostly used approximately 500 ng of input genomic DNA, with six replicates per sample. Only in-frame clones appear in the TCRdb table, and some are missing; sequencing was by immunoSEQ multiplex PCR. The data show 11,000 to 15,000 clones, over 65% seen once. This CDR3 contains 11 residues. Trimming removed 4 bases from V and 8 bases from J, with 9 bases in between. Germline V gives CDR1 GTSNPN, CDR2 SVGIG (reference sequence). This entry belongs to a study of neoadjuvant anti-PD-1 for oral cavity cancer. Background on the study: Before surgery, most patients got three to four biweekly 3 mg/kg nivolumab doses.

Noted time point: after neoadjuvant nivolumab, at surgical resection. No culture or expansion preceded analysis of these blood cells. The sample consisted of PBMCs, taken after nivolumab (anti-PD-1) treatment. The chain combines TRBV30 with TRBJ1-3; D ambiguous. The receptor was isolated from a person between 40 and 85 years old with oral cavity squamous cell carcinoma. CDR3 bases: TGTGCCTGGAACTCCGGCTACACCATATATTTT. This sequence encodes CAWNSGYTIYF.